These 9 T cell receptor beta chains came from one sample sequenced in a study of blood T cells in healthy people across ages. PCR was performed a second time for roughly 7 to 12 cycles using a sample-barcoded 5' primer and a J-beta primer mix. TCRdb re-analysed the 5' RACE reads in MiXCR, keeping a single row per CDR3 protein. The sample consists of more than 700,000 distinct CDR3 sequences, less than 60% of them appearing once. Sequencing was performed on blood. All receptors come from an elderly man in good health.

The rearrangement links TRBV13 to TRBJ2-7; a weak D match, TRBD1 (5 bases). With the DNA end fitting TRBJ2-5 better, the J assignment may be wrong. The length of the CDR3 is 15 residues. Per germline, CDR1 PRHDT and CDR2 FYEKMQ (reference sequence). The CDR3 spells CASSPNPTDFGTQYF. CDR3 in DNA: TGTGCCAGCAGCCCAAACCCGACAGACTTCGGGACCCAGTACTTC.

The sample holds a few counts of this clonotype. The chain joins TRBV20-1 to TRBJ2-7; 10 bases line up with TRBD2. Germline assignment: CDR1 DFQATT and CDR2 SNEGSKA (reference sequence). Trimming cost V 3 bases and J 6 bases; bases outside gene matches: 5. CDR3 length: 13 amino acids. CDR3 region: CSARLLAGGEQYF. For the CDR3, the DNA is TGCAGTGCTAGGTTATTAGCGGGAGGCGAGCAGTACTTC.

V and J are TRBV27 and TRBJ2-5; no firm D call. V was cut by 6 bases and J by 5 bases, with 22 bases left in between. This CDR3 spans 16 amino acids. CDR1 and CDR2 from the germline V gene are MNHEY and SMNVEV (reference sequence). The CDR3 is CASSLAGPAFGETQYF. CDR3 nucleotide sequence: TGTGCCAGCAGCTTGGCAGGTCCTGCCTTCGGGGAGACCCAGTACTTC.

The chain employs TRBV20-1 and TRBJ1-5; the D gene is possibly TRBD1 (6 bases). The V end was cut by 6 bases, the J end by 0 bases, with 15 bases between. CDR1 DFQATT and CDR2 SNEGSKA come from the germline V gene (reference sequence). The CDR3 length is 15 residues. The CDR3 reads CSATGQAYSNQPQHF. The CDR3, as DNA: TGCAGTGCAACAGGGCAGGCTTATAGCAATCAGCCCCAGCATTTT.

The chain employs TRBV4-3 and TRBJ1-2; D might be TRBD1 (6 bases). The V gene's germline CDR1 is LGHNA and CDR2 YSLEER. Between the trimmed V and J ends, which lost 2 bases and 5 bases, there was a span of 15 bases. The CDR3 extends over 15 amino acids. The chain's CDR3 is CASSQPPTGEYGYTF. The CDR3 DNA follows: TGCGCCAGCAGCCAACCTCCGACAGGAGAATATGGCTACACCTTC.

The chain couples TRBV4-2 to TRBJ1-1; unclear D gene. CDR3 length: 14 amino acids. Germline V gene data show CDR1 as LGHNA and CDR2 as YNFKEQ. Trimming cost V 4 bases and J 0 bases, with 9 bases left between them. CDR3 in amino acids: CASSRPQVNTEAFF. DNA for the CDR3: TGTGCCAGCAGCCGACCTCAGGTGAACACTGAAGCTTTCTTT.

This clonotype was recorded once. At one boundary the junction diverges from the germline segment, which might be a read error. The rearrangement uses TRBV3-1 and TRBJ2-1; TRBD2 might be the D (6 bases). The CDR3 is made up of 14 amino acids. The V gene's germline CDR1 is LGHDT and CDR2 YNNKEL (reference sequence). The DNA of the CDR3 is TGTGCCCGCAGCGGGCTGTTAAAAGGGAATGAGCAGTTCTTC. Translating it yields CARSGLLKGNEQFF.

CDR3: CASSLVGGLGETQYF. The CDR3 DNA is TGTGCCAGCAGCTTAGTGGGGGGGCTGGGAGAGACCCAGTACTTC. The gene calls are TRBV7-8 and TRBJ2-5, with TRBD2 as a possible D gene (7 bases). This CDR3 region has 15 residues. V was clipped by 1 base and J by 4 bases, with 13 bases between them. The germline V gene has CDR1 SGHVS and CDR2 FQNEAQ. Together with reference TRBV7-8 and TRBJ2-5, the CDR3 gives the full variable domain: GAGVSQSPRYKVAKRGQDVALRCDPISGHVSLFWYQQALGQGPEFLTYFQNEAQLDKSGLPSDRFFAERPEGSVSTLKIQRTQQEDSAVYLCASSLVGGLGETQYFGPGTRLLVL.

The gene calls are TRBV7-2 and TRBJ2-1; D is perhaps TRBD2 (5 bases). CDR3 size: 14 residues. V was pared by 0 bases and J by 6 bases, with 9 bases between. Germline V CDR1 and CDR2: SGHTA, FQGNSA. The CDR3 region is CASSLAGVANEQFF. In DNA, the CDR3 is TGTGCCAGCAGCTTAGCGGGAGTAGCCAATGAGCAGTTCTTC.